The clone carrying this T cell receptor beta chain showed up just a few times. Its antigen is unknown. Findings and caveats of the study: Tumor memory CD4+ T cell TCR gene usage was found to cluster with blood and lymph node memory CD4+ cells and with lymph node naive CD4+ cells.

Full-length variable regions came from constant-region reverse primers plus semi-nested Nested Universal Primer A PCR. TCRdb ran MiXCR on the 5' RACE reads and lists one entry per CDR3 protein. In the table there are roughly 52,000 distinct CDR3 sequences, about a sixth of which are singletons. Naive CD4+ cells had CD25+ Tregs removed. The CDR3 loop spans 15 amino acids. CDR1 SGHRS and CDR2 YFSETQ come from the germline V gene. V gave up 4 bases and J gave up 0 bases; unmatched junction bases: 5. This chain links TRBV5-1 with TRBJ2-5, with 8 bases identical to TRBD1. The source is a female donor with breast cancer. The sequenced sample consisted of naive CD4+ T cells sorted from blood. Subset: naive CD4+ T cells, CD4+CD45RA+CD25-. Written as DNA, the CDR3 is TGCGCCAGCAGCCTGACAGGGGCGTACCAAGAGACCCAGTACTTC. Translation gives CASSLTGAYQETQYF.